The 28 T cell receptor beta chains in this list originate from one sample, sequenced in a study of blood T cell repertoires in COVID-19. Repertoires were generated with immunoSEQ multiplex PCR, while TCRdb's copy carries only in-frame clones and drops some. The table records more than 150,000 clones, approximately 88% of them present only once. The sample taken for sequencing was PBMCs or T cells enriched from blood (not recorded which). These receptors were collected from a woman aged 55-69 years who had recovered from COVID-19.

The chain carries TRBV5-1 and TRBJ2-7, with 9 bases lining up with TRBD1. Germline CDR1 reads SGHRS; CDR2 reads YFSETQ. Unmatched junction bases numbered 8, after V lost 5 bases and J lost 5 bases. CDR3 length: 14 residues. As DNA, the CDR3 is TGCGCCAGCAGTCGTGGACAGGGGCAGAACGAGCAGTACTTC. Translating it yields CASSRGQGQNEQYF.

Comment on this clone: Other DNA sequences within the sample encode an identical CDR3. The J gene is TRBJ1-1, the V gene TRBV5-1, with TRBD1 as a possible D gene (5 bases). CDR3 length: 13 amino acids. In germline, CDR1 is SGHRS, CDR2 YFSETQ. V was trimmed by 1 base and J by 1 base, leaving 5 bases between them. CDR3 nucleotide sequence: TGCGCCAGCAGCTTGCAGGGGAACACTGAAGCTTTCTTT. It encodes CASSLQGNTEAFF. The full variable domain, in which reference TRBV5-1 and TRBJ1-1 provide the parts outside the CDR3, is KAGVTQTPRYLIKTRGQQVTLSCSPISGHRSVSWYQQTPGQGLQFLFEYFSETQRNKGNFPGRFSGRQFSNSRSEMNVSTLELGDSALYLCASSLQGNTEAFFGQGTRLTVV.

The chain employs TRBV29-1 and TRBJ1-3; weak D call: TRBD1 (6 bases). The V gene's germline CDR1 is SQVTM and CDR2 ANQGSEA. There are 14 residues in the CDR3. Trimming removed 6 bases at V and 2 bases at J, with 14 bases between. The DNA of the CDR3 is TGCAGCGTAAATCCCGGGACAACTGGAAACACCATATATTTT. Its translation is CSVNPGTTGNTIYF.

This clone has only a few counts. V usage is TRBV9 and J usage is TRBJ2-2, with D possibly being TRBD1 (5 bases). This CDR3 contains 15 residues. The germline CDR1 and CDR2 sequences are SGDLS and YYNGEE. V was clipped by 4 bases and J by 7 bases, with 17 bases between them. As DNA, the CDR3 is TGTGCCAGCAGCACTCAATCAGGGTGGGACGGGGAGCTGTTTTTT. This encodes CASSTQSGWDGELFF.

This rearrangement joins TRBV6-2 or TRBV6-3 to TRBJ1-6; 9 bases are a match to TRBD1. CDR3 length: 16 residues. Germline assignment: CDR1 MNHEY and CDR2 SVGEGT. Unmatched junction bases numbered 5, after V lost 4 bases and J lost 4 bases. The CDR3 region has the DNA TGTGCCAGCAGTTCCGGGACAGGGATGTATAATTCACCCCTCCACTTT. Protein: CASSSGTGMYNSPLHF.

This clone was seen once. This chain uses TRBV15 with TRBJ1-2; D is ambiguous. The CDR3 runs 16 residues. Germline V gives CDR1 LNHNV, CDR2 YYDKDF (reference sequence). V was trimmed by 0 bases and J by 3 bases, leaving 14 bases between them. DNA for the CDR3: TGTGCCACCAGCAGAGATCTCGGCAGGATCGACTATGGCTACACCTTC. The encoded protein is CATSRDLGRIDYGYTF.

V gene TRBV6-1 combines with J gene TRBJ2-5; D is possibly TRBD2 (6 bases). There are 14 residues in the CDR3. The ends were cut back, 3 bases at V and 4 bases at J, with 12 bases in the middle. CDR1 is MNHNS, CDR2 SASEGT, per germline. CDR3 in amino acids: CASSEEGTGETQYF. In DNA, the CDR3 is TGTGCCAGCAGTGAGGAGGGGACGGGAGAGACCCAGTACTTC.

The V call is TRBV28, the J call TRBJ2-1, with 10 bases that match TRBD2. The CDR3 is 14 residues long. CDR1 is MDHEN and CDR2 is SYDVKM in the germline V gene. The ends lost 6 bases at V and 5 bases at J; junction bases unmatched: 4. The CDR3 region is CASRQAGGNNEQFF. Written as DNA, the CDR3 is TGTGCCAGCAGGCAAGCGGGAGGGAACAATGAGCAGTTCTTC. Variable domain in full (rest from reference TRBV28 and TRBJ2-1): DVKVTQSSRYLVKRTGEKVFLECVQDMDHENMFWYRQDPGLGLRLIYFSYDVKMKEKGDIPEGYSVSREKKERFSLILESASTNQTSMYLCASRQAGGNNEQFFGPGTRLTVL.

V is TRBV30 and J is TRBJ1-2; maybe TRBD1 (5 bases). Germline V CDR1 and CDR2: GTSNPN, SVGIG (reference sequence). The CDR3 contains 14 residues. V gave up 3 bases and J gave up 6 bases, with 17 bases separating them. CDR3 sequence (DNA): TGTGCCTGGAGCCCTGGGACGGGGGTCGATGGCTACACCTTC. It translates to CAWSPGTGVDGYTF.

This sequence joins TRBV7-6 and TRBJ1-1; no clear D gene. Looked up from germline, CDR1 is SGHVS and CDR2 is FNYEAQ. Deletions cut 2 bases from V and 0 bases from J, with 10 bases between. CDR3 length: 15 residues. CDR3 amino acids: CASSLRTGMNTEAFF. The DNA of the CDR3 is TGTGCCAGCAGCTTAAGGACGGGGATGAACACTGAAGCTTTCTTT.

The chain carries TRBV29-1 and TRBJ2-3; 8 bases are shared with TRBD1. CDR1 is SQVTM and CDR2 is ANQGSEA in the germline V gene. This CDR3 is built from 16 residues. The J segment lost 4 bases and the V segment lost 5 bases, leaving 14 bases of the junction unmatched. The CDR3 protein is CSVWALTGGRADTQYF. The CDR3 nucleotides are TGCAGCGTTTGGGCCTTAACAGGGGGGCGAGCAGATACGCAGTATTTT.

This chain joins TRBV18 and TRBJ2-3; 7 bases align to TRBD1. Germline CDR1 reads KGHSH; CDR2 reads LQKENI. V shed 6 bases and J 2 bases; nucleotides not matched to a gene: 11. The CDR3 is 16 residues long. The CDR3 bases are TGTGCCAGCTCGCCAAGTTACAGGGGTAACACAGATACGCAGTATTTT. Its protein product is CASSPSYRGNTDTQYF.

In DNA form, the CDR3 reads TGTGCCAGCACCGAGAGTAGCGGGAGGGCCGGGCAAGAGACCCAGTACTTC. It yields the protein CASTESSGRAGQETQYF. The chain carries TRBV28 and TRBJ2-5, with 11 bases matching TRBD2. Germline V lookup: CDR1 MDHEN, CDR2 SYDVKM. This CDR3 comprises 17 residues. With 7 bases clipped from V and 2 bases from J, the junction kept 12 bases outside the gene matches. Combining the CDR3 with reference TRBV28 and TRBJ2-5 gives the whole variable domain DVKVTQSSRYLVKRTGEKVFLECVQDMDHENMFWYRQDPGLGLRLIYFSYDVKMKEKGDIPEGYSVSREKKERFSLILESASTNQTSMYLCASTESSGRAGQETQYFGPGTRLLVL.

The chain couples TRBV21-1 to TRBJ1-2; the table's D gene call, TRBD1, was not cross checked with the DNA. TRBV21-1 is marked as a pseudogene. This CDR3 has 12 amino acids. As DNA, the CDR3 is TGTGCCAGCCACACAGGGAACTATGGCTACACCTTC. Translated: CASHTGNYGYTF.

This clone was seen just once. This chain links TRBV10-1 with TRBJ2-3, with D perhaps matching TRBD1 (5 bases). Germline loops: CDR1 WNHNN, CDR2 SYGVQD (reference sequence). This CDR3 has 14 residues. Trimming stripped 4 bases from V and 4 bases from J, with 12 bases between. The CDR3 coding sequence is TGCGCCAGCAGTGCAGGGCAGGACCCAGATACGCAGTATTTT. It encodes CASSAGQDPDTQYF.

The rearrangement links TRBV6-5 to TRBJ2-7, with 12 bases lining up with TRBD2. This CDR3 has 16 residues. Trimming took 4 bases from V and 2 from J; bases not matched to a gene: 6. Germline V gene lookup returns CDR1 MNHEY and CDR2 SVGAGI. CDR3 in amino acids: CASSLGGLAGTYEQYF. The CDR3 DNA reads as TGTGCCAGCAGTTTGGGGGGACTAGCGGGTACCTACGAGCAGTACTTC.

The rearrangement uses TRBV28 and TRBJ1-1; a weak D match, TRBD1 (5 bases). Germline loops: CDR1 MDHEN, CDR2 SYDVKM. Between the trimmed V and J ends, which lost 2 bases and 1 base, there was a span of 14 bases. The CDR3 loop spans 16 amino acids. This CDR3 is CASSLGAPQGNTEAFF. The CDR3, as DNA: TGTGCCAGCAGTTTAGGAGCCCCGCAGGGGAACACTGAAGCTTTCTTT.

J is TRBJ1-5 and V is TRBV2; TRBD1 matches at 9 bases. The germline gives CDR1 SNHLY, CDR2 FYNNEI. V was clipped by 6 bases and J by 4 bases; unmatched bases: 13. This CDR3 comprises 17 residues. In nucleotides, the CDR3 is TGTGCCAGCAGGGCCGGGACAGGGTTTGTTGTAAATCAGCCCCAGCATTTT. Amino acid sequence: CASRAGTGFVVNQPQHF.

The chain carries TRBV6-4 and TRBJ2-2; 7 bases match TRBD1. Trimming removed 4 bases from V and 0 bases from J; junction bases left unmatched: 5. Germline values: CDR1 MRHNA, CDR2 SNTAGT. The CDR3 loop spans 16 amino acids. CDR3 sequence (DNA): TGTGCCAGCAGTGTCGACAGGGCCCCGAACACCGGGGAGCTGTTTTTT. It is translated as CASSVDRAPNTGELFF.

CDR3 loop: CAISESTDQPQHF. CDR3 nucleotides: TGTGCCATCAGTGAGTCAACAGATCAGCCCCAGCATTTT. V gene TRBV10-3 combines with J gene TRBJ1-5; D uncertain. Germline CDR1 reads ENHRY; CDR2 reads SYGVKD. The CDR3 runs 13 residues. Trimming removed 0 bases from V and 5 bases from J, with 5 bases in between.

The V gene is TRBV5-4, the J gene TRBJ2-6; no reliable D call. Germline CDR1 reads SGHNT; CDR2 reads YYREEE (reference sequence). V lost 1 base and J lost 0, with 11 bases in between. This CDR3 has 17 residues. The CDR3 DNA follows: TGTGCCAGCAGCTTGTTTAAGAGAAACTCTGGGGCCAACGTCCTGACTTTC. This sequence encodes CASSLFKRNSGANVLTF.

The CDR3 DNA reads TGCGCCAGCAGCCAAGGAACAGGGGGCGAAGAGACCCAGTACTTC. Amino acids: CASSQGTGGEETQYF. The rearrangement links TRBV4-1 to TRBJ2-5, with 9 bases fitting TRBD1. The J segment lost 3 bases and the V segment lost 1 base, leaving 3 bases of the junction unmatched. The germline gives CDR1 MGHRA, CDR2 YSYEKL. There are 15 residues in the CDR3.

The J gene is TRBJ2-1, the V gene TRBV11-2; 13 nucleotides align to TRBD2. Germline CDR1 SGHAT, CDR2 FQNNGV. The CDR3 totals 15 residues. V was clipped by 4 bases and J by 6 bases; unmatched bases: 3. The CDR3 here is CASSSTSGRFNEQFF. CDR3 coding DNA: TGTGCCAGCAGCTCGACTAGCGGGAGGTTCAATGAGCAGTTCTTC.

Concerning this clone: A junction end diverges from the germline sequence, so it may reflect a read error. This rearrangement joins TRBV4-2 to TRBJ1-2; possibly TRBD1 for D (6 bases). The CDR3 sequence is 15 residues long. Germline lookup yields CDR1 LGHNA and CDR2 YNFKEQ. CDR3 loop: CASGQEGQLYYGYTF. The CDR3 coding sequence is TGTGCCAGCGGCCAAGAAGGACAGCTCTACTATGGCTACACCTTC.

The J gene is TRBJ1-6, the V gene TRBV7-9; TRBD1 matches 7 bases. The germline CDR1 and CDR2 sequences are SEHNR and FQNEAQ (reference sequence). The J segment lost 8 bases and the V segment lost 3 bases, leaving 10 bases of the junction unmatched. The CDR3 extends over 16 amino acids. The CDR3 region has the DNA TGTGCCAGCAGCTTCCGAGAGACAGGGTTTTATTCACCCCTCCACTTT. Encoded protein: CASSFRETGFYSPLHF.

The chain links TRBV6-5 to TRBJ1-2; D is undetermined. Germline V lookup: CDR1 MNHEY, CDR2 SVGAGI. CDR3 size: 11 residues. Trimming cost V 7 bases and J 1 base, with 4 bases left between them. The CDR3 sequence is CASMRNYGYTF. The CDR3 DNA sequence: TGTGCCAGCATGCGTAACTATGGCTACACCTTC.

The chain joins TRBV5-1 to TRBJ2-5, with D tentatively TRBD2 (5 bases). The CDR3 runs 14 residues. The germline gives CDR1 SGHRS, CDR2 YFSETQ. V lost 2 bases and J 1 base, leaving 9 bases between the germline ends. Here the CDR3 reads CASSFESGQETQYF. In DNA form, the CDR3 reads TGCGCCAGCAGCTTTGAAAGCGGCCAAGAGACCCAGTACTTC.

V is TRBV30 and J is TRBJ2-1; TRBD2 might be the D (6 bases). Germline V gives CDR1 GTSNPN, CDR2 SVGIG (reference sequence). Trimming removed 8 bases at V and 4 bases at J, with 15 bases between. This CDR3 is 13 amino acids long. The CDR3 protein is CAGCTGTYNEQFF. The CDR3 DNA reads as TGTGCCGGATGTACGGGGACTTACAATGAGCAGTTCTTC.